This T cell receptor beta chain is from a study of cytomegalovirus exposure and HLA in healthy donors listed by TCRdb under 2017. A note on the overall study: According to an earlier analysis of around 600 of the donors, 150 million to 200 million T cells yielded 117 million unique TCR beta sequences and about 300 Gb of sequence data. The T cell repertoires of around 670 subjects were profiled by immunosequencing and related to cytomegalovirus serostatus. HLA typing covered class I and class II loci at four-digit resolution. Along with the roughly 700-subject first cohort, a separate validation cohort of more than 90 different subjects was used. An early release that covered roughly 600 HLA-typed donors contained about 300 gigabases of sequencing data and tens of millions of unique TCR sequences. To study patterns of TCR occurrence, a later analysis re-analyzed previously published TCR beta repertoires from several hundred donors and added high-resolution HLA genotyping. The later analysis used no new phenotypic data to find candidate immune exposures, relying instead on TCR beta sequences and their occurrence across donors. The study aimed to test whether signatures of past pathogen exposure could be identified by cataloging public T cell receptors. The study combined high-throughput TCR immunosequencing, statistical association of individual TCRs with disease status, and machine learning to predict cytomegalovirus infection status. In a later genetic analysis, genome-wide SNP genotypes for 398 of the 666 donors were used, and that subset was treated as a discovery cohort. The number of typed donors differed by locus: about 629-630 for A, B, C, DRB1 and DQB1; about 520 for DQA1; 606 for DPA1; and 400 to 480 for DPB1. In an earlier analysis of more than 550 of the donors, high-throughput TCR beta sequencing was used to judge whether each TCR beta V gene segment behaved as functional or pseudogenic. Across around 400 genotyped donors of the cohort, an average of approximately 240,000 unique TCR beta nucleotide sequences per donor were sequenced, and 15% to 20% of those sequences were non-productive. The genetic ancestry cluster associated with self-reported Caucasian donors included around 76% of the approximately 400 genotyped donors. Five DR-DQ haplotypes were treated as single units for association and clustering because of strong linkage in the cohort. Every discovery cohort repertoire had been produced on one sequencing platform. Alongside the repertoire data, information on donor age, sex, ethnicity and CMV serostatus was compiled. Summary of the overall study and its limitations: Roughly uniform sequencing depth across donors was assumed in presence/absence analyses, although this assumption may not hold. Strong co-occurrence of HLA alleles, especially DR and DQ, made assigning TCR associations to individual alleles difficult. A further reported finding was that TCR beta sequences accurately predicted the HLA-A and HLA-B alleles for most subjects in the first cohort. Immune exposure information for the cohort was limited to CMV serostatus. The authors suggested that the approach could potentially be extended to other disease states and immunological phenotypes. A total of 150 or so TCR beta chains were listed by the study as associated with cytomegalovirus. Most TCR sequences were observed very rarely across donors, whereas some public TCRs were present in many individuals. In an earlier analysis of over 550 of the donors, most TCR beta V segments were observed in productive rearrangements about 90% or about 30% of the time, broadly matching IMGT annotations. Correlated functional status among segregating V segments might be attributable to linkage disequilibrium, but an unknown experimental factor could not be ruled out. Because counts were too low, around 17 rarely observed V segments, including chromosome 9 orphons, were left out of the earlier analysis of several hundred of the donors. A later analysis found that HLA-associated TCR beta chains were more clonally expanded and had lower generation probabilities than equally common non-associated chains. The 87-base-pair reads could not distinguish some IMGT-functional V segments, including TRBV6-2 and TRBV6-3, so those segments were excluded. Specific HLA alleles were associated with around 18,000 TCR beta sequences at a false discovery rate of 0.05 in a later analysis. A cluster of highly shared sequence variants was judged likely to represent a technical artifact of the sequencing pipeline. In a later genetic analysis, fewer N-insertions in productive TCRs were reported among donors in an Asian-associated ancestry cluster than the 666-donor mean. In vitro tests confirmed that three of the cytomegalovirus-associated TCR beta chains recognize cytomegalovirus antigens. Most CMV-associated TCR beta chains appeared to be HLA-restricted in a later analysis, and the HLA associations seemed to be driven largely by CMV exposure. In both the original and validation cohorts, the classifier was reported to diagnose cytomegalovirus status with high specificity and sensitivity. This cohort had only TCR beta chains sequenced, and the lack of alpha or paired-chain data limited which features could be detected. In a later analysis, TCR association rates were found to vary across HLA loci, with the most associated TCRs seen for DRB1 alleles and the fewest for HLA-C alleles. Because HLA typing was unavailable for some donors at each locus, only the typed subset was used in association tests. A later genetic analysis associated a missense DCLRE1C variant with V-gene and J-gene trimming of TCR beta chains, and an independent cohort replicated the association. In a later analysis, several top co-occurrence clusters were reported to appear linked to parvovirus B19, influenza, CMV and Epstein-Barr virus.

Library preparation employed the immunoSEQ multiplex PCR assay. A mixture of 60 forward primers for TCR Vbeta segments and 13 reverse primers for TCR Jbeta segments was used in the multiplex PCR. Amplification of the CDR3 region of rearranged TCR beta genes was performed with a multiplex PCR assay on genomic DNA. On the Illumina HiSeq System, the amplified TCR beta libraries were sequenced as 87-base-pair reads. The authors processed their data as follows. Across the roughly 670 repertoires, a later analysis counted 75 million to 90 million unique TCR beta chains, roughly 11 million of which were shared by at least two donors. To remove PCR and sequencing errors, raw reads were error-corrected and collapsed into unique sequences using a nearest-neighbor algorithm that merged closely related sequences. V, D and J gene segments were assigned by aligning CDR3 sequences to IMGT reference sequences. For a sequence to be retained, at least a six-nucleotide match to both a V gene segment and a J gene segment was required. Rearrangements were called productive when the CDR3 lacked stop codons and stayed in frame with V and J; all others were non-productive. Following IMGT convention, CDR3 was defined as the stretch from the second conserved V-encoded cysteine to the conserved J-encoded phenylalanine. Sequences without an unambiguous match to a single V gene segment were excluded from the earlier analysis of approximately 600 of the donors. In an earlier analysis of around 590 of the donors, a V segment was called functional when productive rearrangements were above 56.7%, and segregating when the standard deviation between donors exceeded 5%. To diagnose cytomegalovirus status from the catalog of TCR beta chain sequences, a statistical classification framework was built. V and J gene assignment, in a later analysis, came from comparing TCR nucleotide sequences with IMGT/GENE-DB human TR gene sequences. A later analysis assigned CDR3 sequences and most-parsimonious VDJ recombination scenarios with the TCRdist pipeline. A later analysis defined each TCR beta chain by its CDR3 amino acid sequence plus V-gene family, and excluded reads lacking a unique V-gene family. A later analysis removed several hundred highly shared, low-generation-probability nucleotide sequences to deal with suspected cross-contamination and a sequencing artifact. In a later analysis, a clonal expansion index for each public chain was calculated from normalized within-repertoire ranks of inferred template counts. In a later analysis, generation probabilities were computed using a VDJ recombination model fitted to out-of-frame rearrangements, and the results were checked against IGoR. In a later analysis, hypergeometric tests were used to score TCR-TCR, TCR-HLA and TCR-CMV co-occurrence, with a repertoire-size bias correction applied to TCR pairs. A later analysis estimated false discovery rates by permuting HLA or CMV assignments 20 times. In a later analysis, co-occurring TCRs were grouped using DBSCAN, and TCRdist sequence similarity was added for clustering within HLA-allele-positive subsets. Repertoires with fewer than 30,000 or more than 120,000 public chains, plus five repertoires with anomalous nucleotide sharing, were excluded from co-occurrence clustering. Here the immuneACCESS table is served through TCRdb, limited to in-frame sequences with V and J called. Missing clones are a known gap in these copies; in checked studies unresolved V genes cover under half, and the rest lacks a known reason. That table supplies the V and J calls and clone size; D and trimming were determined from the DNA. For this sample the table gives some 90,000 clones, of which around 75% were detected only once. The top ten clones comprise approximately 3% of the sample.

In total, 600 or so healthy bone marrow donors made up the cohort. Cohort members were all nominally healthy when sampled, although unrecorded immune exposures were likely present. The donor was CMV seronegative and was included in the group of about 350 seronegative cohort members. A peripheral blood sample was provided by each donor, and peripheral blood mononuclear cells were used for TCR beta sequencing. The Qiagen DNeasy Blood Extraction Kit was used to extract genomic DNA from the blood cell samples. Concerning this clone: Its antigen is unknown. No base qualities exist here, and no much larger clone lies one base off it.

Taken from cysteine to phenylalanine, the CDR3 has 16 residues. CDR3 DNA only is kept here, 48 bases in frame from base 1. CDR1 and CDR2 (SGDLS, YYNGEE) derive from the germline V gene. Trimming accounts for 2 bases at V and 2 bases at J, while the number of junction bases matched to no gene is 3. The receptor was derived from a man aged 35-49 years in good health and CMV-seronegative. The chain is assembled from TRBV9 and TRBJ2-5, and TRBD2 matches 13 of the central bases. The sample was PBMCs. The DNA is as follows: TGTGCCAGCAGCGTCGGGACTAGCGGGGAACAAGAGACCCAGTACTTC. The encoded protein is CASSVGTSGEQETQYF.